This entry describes one T cell receptor beta chain. The sample comes from a study of T cell changes during pregnancy in multiple sclerosis. TCRdb's table, derived via immunoSEQ multiplex PCR, lists solely in-frame clones and lacks some. The sample records about 77,000 clones, 85% to 95% being singletons. The source material was peripheral blood, sampled after pregnancy. The TCR sequence derives from a female donor in good health, enrolled as a control in a pregnancy study.

The CDR3 loop reads CASSRGDPAIEAFF. In DNA, the CDR3 is TGTGCCAGCAGCCGAGGCGACCCGGCCATTGAAGCTTTCTTT. The gene calls are TRBV4-2 and TRBJ1-1; D remains unclear. V was pared by 4 bases and J by 7 bases, with 16 bases between. The CDR3 contains 14 residues. CDR1 and CDR2 (germline): LGHNA, YNFKEQ.